These 10 T cell receptor beta chains share one sample of origin, sequenced in a study of shared clonotypes between healthy human individuals (dated by TCRdb to 2020 to 2022). The library was generated by the immunoSEQ multiplex PCR assay. In its TCRdb copy, this immuneACCESS table keeps in-frame sequences only and misses some clones. Where compared with another copy, unresolved V genes explain less than half of these, and the others have no known cause. Across this sample there are 2 million to 2.5 million clones, with approximately 95% seen only once. The ten biggest clones cover under 0.45% of the sample. Material for sequencing was naive CD4+ T cells from PBMCs. The label giving this sample's cell subset or site can be read as: CD45RA+ positively selected. The receptor set was obtained from a man aged 18 to 35 in good health. Some clones in this sample may be carry-over from other donors' samples.

The V gene is TRBV19, the J gene TRBJ2-2; TRBD2 matches 7 bases. J gave up 6 bases and V 1 base, and 5 bases lay outside the gene matches. CDR3 size: 15 residues. Germline CDR1 reads LNHDA; CDR2 reads SQIVND (reference sequence). DNA for the CDR3: TGTGCCAGTAGTATAGGAGCGGGATGGGCCGGGGAGCTGTTTTTT. This encodes CASSIGAGWAGELFF. Full variable domain (missing parts from reference TRBV19 and TRBJ2-2): DGGITQSPKYLFRKEGQNVTLSCEQNLNHDAMYWYRQDPGQGLRLIYYSQIVNDFQKGDIAEGYSVSREKKESFPLTVTSAQKNPTAFYLCASSIGAGWAGELFFGEGSRLTVL.

J is TRBJ1-1 and V is TRBV28, with TRBD1 matching 7 bases. Trimming removed 4 bases from V and 3 bases from J; junction bases left unmatched: 8. Germline loops: CDR1 MDHEN, CDR2 SYDVKM. This CDR3 is built from 15 residues. DNA of the CDR3: TGTGCCAGCAGTTCCGAGGGGGCCTGGTACACTGAAGCTTTCTTT. It translates to CASSSEGAWYTEAFF. Drawing the rest from reference TRBV28 and TRBJ1-1, the complete variable domain is DVKVTQSSRYLVKRTGEKVFLECVQDMDHENMFWYRQDPGLGLRLIYFSYDVKMKEKGDIPEGYSVSREKKERFSLILESASTNQTSMYLCASSSEGAWYTEAFFGQGTRLTVV.

This chain joins TRBV11-2 and TRBJ2-3, with D perhaps matching TRBD2 (5 bases). Trimming stripped 2 bases from V and 3 bases from J, with 12 bases between. Per the germline V gene, CDR1 is SGHAT and CDR2 is FQNNGV. The length of the CDR3 is 15 residues. Here the CDR3 DNA reads TGTGCCAGCAGCTTAACCTTCGGGGAAACAGATACGCAGTATTTT. This translates into CASSLTFGETDTQYF.

The genes are TRBV7-2 and TRBJ2-5; 8 nucleotides line up with TRBD2. CDR1 is SGHTA and CDR2 is FQGNSA in the germline V gene. Trimming cost V 0 bases and J 3 bases; bases outside gene matches: 18. This CDR3 comprises 20 residues. The CDR3, as DNA: TGTGCCAGCAGCTTAGCTGGTTCGGTTGGTCTAGCGGGTAGCGAAGAGACCCAGTACTTC. This sequence encodes CASSLAGSVGLAGSEETQYF. Complete variable domain (other parts from reference TRBV7-2 and TRBJ2-5): GAGVSQSPSNKVTEKGKDVELRCDPISGHTALYWYRQSLGQGLEFLIYFQGNSAPDKSGLPSDRFSAERTGGSVSTLTIQRTQQEDSAVYLCASSLAGSVGLAGSEETQYFGPGTRLLVL.

The chain couples TRBV28 to TRBJ2-7; TRBD2 matches at 7 bases. Unmatched junction bases numbered 10, after V lost 3 bases and J lost 2 bases. Looked up from germline, CDR1 is MDHEN and CDR2 is SYDVKM. The CDR3 runs to 16 residues. CDR3 residues: CASSFQGGPRTYEQYF. The CDR3 DNA sequence: TGTGCCAGCAGTTTCCAGGGAGGGCCCAGGACCTACGAGCAGTACTTC.

The genes are TRBV9 and TRBJ2-7; TRBD1 or TRBD2 may be the D gene (5 bases each). Between the trimmed V and J ends, which lost 4 bases and 1 base, there was a span of 12 bases. Per germline, CDR1 SGDLS and CDR2 YYNGEE. There are 14 residues in the CDR3. In DNA, the CDR3 is TGTGCCAGCAGCTCCCGGGACGGGTCCTACGAGCAGTACTTC. Translation: CASSSRDGSYEQYF.

This chain links TRBV6-5 with TRBJ2-3; 11 positions agree with TRBD2. V trimming: 6 bases; J trimming: 7 bases; junction bases outside the gene matches: 9. The CDR3 sequence is 15 residues long. The germline V gene has CDR1 MNHEY and CDR2 SVGAGI. CDR3 region: CASSLATSGAYTQYF. The CDR3 DNA reads as TGTGCCAGCAGCCTGGCGACTAGCGGGGCTTATACGCAGTATTTT.

The rearrangement uses TRBV28 and TRBJ1-2; D is perhaps TRBD1 (6 bases). The V end lost 4 bases, the J end lost 2 bases, and 17 bases lay between the germline ends. The CDR3 consists of 16 residues. Germline assignment: CDR1 MDHEN and CDR2 SYDVKM. CDR3: CASSSGGRGANYGYTF. The CDR3 DNA follows: TGTGCCAGCAGTTCTGGTGGCCGGGGGGCAAACTATGGCTACACCTTC.

The chain uses TRBV11-1 and TRBJ2-5; 12 positions match TRBD1. The J call may be incorrect, as the DNA end agrees better with TRBJ2-7. The CDR3 sequence is 16 residues long. From germline, CDR1 is SGHAT and CDR2 FQDESV (reference sequence). The CDR3 loop reads CASSHFRDRGHYEQYF. The DNA of the CDR3 is TGTGCCAGCAGCCATTTCCGGGACAGGGGGCACTACGAGCAGTACTTC.

The chain is built from TRBV5-4 and TRBJ2-1; tentative D call: TRBD1 (7 bases). In germline, CDR1 is SGHNT, CDR2 YYREEE (reference sequence). The CDR3 contains 13 residues. Trimming cost V 6 bases and J 7 bases, with 14 bases left between them. CDR3 sequence: CASTWRGLNEQFF. The DNA for the CDR3 is TGTGCCAGCACCTGGAGGGGGCTGAATGAGCAGTTCTTC.